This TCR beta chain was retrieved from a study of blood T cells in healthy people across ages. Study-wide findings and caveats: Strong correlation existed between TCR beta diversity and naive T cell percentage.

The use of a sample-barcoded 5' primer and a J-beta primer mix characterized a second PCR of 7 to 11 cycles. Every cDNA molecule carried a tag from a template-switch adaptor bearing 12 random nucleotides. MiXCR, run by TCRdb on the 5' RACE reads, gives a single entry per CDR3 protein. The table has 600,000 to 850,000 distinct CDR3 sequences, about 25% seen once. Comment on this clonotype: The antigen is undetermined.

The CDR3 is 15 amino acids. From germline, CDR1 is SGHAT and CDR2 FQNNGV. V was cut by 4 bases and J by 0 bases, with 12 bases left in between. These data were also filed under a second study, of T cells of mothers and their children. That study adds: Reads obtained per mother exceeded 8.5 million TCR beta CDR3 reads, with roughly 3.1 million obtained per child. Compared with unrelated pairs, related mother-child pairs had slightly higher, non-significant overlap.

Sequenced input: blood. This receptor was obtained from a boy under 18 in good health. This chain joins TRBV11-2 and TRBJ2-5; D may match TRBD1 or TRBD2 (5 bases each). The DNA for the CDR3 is TGTGCCAGCAGCTCCCCGGGACGGGACCAAGAGACCCAGTACTTC. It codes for CASSSPGRDQETQYF. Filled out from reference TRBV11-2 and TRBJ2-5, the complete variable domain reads EAGVAQSPRYKIIEKRQSVAFWCNPISGHATLYWYQQILGQGPKLLIQFQNNGVVDDSQLPKDRFSAERLKGVDSTLKIQPAKLEDSAVYLCASSSPGRDQETQYFGPGTRLLVL.